One sample yielded the 17 T cell receptor beta chains listed below, sequenced in a study of blood T cell repertoires in COVID-19. Libraries were prepared by immunoSEQ multiplex PCR; TCRdb keeps only in-frame clonotypes and omits some of them. The sample consists of around 150,000 clones, over 75% of them appearing once. Sequencing was done on a sample of PBMCs or T cells enriched from blood (not recorded which). The source of these receptors is a man aged 50 to 59 who had recovered from COVID-19.

The rearrangement joins TRBV28 to TRBJ1-4; D may be TRBD1 (6 bases). Between the trimmed V and J ends, which lost 6 bases and 11 bases, there was a span of 22 bases. This CDR3 region has 15 residues. Germline-derived CDR1 and CDR2 are MDHEN and SYDVKM. The CDR3 DNA reads TGTGCCAGCAGACGGGACATGGCTACCGGATTGAAACTGTTTTTT. Translation: CASRRDMATGLKLFF.

The CDR3 region has the DNA TGTGCCAGCAGCTGGGAGGGTCCGGTGAACACTGAAGCTTTCTTT. Translated, it gives CASSWEGPVNTEAFF. The chain employs TRBV5-6 and TRBJ1-1; D not resolved. V lost 3 bases, J lost 0 bases, and 12 bases lay in between. The length of the CDR3 is 15 residues. Germline V gives CDR1 SGHDT, CDR2 YYEEEE.

J is TRBJ2-2 and V is TRBV11-3; TRBD2 matches 14 bases. The trim removed 5 bases at V and 3 bases at J, leaving 11 bases unmatched. Looked up from germline, CDR1 is SGHNT and CDR2 is YENEEA. The CDR3 has 19 amino acids. The CDR3 DNA reads TGTGCCAGCAGCCCGGGACTAGCGGGGGCCGTCCCTGACACCGGGGAGCTGTTTTTT. Amino acid sequence: CASSPGLAGAVPDTGELFF.

The gene calls are TRBV7-2 and TRBJ1-5; D is uncertain. Germline loops: CDR1 SGHTA, CDR2 FQGNSA. Trimming stripped 2 bases from V and 3 bases from J, with 5 bases between. This CDR3 comprises 13 residues. The DNA of the CDR3 is TGTGCCAGCAGCTTAAGCTTCAATCAGCCCCAGCATTTT. It yields the protein CASSLSFNQPQHF.

V gene TRBV27 combines with J gene TRBJ2-1; 7 positions match TRBD2. CDR1 is MNHEY and CDR2 is SMNVEV in the germline V gene (reference sequence). The CDR3 has 14 amino acids. Germline trimming cut 3 bases from V and 9 bases from J; bases unmatched to any gene: 8. The DNA of the CDR3 is TGTGCCAGCAGTTTCCATCGCGGGGGAGGTGAGCAGTTCTTC. It specifies CASSFHRGGGEQFF.

The gene calls are TRBV10-1 and TRBJ1-4; tentatively, D is TRBD1 (5 bases). The CDR3 is 14 residues long. The V gene lost 5 bases and the J gene lost 2 bases, with 9 bases spanning the gap. Germline V gene data show CDR1 as WNHNN and CDR2 as SYGVQD (reference sequence). CDR3 nucleotide sequence: TGCGCCAGCAGTTCTGACAGTACTAATGAAAAACTGTTTTTT. Protein: CASSSDSTNEKLFF.

The rearrangement joins TRBV4-1 to TRBJ1-2; 7 nucleotides match TRBD1. The CDR3 contains 15 residues. V was clipped by 2 bases and J by 2 bases; unmatched bases: 5. Germline V gene sequence: CDR1 MGHRA, CDR2 YSYEKL. DNA of the CDR3: TGCGCCAGCAGCCAACCGGGACAGTCGAACTATGGCTACACCTTC. It specifies CASSQPGQSNYGYTF.

The chain links TRBV29-1 to TRBJ1-2; no reliable D call. V was cut by 2 bases and J by 8 bases, with 12 bases left in between. Germline CDR1 is SQVTM and CDR2 is ANQGSEA. This CDR3 spans 12 amino acids. The CDR3 reads CSVELGDGGYTF. DNA of the CDR3: TGCAGCGTTGAATTAGGAGACGGGGGCTACACCTTC.

This clone appeared once. This sequence joins TRBV3-1 (or the pseudogene TRBV3-2) and TRBJ2-2, with 8 bases matching TRBD2. The CDR3 runs to 18 residues. Germline CDR1 and CDR2: LGHDT and YNNKEL (reference sequence). The V and J ends lost 4 bases and 0 bases, in that order; junction bases with no gene match: 10. Written as DNA, the CDR3 is TGTGCCAGCAGCCTCCTCCGGACTAGCCGTACGAACACCGGGGAGCTGTTTTTT. It codes for CASSLLRTSRTNTGELFF.

The chain uses TRBV5-1 and TRBJ1-3, with D possibly matching TRBD1 (5 bases). Germline values: CDR1 SGHRS, CDR2 YFSETQ. V was cut by 3 bases and J by 1 base, with 8 bases left in between. The CDR3 is 14 residues long. Written as DNA, the CDR3 is TGCGCCAGCAGCTCGCAGGGTTCTGGAAACACCATATATTTT. It is translated as CASSSQGSGNTIYF.

The chain links TRBV27 to TRBJ2-4; TRBD2 is a possible D gene (5 bases). CDR3 length: 13 amino acids. Trimming left V 3 bases short and J 5 bases short, with 8 bases between. Germline loops: CDR1 MNHEY, CDR2 SMNVEV (reference sequence). CDR3 nucleotide sequence: TGTGCCAGCAGTTTGTTGGAGGAAAACATTCAGTACTTC. This encodes CASSLLEENIQYF.

The chain combines TRBV6-5 with TRBJ1-3; TRBD1 might be the D (6 bases). Germline V CDR1 and CDR2: MNHEY, SVGAGI. The CDR3 totals 15 residues. V shed 6 bases and J shed 2 bases, with 14 bases lying between them. In nucleotides, the CDR3 is TGTGCCAGCAGCGGTACAGGGTCGGCTGGAAACACCATATATTTT. Protein: CASSGTGSAGNTIYF.

A single count supports this clone. The gene calls are TRBV29-1 and TRBJ1-1, with 12 bases matching TRBD1. V shed 6 bases, J shed 8 bases, and the junction held 7 bases outside the gene matches. CDR1 is SQVTM and CDR2 is ANQGSEA in the germline V gene. The CDR3 runs to 13 residues. CDR3 region: CSVVGTGGWEAFF. The CDR3 DNA follows: TGCAGCGTGGTCGGGACAGGGGGCTGGGAAGCTTTCTTT. Full variable domain (rest looked up from reference TRBV29-1 and TRBJ1-1): SAVISQKPSRDICQRGTSLTIQCQVDSQVTMMFWYRQQPGQSLTLIATANQGSEATYESGFVIDKFPISRPNLTFSTLTVSNMSPEDSSIYLCSVVGTGGWEAFFGQGTRLTVV.

The chain combines TRBV27 with TRBJ1-2; 7 positions match TRBD1. The germline CDR1 and CDR2 sequences are MNHEY and SMNVEV (reference sequence). The CDR3 sequence is 14 residues long. V was pared by 6 bases and J by 5 bases, with 9 bases of the junction left unmatched. CDR3 residues: CASRTPGGRYGYTF. For the CDR3, the DNA is TGTGCCAGCAGGACGCCAGGGGGAAGGTATGGCTACACCTTC.

The chain combines TRBV2 with TRBJ2-1, with 14 bases matching TRBD2. The germline CDR1 and CDR2 sequences are SNHLY and FYNNEI. Unmatched junction bases numbered 12, after V lost 6 bases and J lost 5 bases. CDR3 length: 18 amino acids. In DNA form, the CDR3 reads TGTGCCAGCAGAAAAACAGGGACTAGCGGGAGTAGGAACAATGAGCAGTTCTTC. Its protein is CASRKTGTSGSRNNEQFF.

The V call is TRBV24-1, the J call TRBJ2-3; TRBD2 is a possible D gene (6 bases). The CDR3 length is 16 residues. Germline V gives CDR1 KGHDR, CDR2 SFDVKD. V dropped 3 bases and J dropped 0 bases, with 12 bases sitting between them. CDR3 DNA sequence: TGTGCCACCAGTGATCCTGTCGGGGGTAGCACAGATACGCAGTATTTT. It codes for CATSDPVGGSTDTQYF.

The chain recombines TRBV27 with TRBJ2-1, with a possible D match to TRBD2 (7 bases). Trimming took 4 bases from V and 1 from J, leaving 17 bases between them. This CDR3 is built from 17 residues. In germline, CDR1 is MNHEY, CDR2 SMNVEV (reference sequence). As DNA, the CDR3 is TGTGCCAGCAGTTCATTGGGGGGGACAAGGTCCTACAATGAGCAGTTCTTC. Translated: CASSSLGGTRSYNEQFF.